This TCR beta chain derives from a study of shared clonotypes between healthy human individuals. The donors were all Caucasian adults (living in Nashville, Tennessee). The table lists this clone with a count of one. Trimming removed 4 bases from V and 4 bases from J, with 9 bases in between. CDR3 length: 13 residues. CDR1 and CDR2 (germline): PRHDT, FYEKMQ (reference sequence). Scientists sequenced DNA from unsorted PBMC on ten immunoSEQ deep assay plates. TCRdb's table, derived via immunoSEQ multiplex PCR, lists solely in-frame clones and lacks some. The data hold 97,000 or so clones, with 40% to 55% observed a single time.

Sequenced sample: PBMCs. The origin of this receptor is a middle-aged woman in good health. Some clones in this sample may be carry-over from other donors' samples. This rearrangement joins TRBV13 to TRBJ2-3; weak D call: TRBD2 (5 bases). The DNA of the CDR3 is TGTGCCAGCAGCTCGGGGTGGGCAGATACGCAGTATTTT. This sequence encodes CASSSGWADTQYF.